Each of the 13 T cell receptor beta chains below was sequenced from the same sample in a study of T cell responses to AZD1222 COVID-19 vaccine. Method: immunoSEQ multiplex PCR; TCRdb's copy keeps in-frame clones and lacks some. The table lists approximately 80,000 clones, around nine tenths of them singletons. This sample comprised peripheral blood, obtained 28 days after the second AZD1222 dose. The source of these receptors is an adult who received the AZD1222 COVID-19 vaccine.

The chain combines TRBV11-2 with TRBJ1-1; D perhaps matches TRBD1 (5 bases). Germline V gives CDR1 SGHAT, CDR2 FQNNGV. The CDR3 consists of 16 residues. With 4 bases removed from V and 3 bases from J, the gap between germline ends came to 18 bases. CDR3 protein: CASSSRDSSLDTEAFF. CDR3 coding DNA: TGTGCCAGCAGCTCGAGAGACAGTTCCTTGGACACTGAAGCTTTCTTT.

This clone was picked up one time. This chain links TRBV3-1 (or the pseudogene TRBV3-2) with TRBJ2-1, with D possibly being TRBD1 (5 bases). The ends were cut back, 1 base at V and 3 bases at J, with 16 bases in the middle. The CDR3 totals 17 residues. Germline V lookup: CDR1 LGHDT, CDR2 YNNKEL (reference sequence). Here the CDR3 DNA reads TGTGCCAGCAGCCAAGTGAGTTCGACAGCCGGCTACAATGAGCAGTTCTTC. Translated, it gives CASSQVSSTAGYNEQFF.

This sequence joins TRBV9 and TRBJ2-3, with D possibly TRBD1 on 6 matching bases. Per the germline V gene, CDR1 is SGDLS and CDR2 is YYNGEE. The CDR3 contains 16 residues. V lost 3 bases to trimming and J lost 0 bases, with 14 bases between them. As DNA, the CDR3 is TGTGCCAGCAGCGCCCTGGACAGATCTAGCACAGATACGCAGTATTTT. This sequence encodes CASSALDRSSTDTQYF.

The CDR3 is CASSTSVAPQETQYF. The CDR3 DNA reads TGTGCCAGCAGCACAAGCGTGGCGCCTCAAGAGACCCAGTACTTC. The rearrangement links TRBV11-2 to TRBJ2-5; D remains ambiguous. CDR3 length equals 15 residues. CDR1 and CDR2 from the germline V gene are SGHAT and FQNNGV. V lost 5 bases and J 2 bases, leaving 15 bases between the germline ends.

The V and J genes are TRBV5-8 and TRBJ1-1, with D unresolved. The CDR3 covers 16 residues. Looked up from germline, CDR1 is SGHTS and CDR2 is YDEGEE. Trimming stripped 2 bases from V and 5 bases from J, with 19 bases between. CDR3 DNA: TGTGCCAGCAGCTTATACCCCGCGGGCGTGGGAACTGAAGCTTTCTTT. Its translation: CASSLYPAGVGTEAFF.

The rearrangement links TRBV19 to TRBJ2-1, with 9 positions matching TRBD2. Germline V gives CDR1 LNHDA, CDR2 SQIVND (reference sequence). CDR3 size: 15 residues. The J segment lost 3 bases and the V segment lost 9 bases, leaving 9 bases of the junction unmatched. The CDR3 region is CASHSGRGGYNEQFF. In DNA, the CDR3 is TGTGCCAGCCACAGTGGGCGGGGGGGCTACAATGAGCAGTTCTTC.

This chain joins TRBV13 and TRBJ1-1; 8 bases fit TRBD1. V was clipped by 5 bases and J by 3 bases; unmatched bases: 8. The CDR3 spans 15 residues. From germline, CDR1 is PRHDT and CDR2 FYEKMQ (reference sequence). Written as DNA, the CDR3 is TGTGCCAGCAGCCTAAACAGGGGGTGGGACACTGAAGCTTTCTTT. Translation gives CASSLNRGWDTEAFF.

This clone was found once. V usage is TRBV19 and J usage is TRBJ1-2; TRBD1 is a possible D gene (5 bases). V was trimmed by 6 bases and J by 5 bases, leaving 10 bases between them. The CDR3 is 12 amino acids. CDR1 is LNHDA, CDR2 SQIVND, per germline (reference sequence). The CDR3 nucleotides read TGTGCCAGTAGCCTCGGGGGATATGGCTACACCTTC. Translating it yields CASSLGGYGYTF.

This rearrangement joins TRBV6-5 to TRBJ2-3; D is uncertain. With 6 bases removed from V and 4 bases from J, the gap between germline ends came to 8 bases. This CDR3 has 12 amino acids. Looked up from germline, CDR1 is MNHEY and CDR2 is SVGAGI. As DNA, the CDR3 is TGTGCCAGCAGCCCAGGTTCAGATACGCAGTATTTT. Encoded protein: CASSPGSDTQYF.

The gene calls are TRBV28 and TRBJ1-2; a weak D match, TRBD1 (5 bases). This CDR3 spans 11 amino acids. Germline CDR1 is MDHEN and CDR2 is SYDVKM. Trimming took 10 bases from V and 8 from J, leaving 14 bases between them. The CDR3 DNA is TGTGCCAACAAGGGGCTGGGAGGCTACACCTTC. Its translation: CANKGLGGYTF.

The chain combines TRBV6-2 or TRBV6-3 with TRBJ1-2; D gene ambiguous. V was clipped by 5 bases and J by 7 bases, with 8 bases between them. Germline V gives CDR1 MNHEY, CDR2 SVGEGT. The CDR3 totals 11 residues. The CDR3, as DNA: TGTGCCAGCAGTCCGATGTTTGGCTACACCTTC. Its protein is CASSPMFGYTF.

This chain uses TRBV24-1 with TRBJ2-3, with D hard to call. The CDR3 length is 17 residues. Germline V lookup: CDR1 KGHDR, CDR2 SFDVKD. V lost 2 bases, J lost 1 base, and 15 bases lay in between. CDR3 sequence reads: CATSDSRSIRGTDTQYF. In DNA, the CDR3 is TGTGCCACCAGTGATTCTCGATCTATTCGGGGCACAGATACGCAGTATTTT.

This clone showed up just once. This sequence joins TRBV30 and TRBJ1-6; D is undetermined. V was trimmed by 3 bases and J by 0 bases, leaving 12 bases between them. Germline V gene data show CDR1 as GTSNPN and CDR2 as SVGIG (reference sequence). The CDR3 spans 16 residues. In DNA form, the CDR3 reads TGTGCCTGGAGGGTTGGGAGGAGCTCCTATAATTCACCCCTCCACTTT. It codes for CAWRVGRSSYNSPLHF.